This TCR beta chain was captured by sequencing in a study of T cells expressing NK-cell markers. Overall study findings and caveats: As a fraction of CD8+ T cells, dominant NKG2C+ clonotypes reached roughly 1.0-7.5% in six donors.

On this clonotype itself: The antigen remains undetermined.

TCRdb reprocessed the 5' RACE reads and keeps a single row for each CDR3 protein, giving no DNA. The sample's table shows about 410,000 distinct CDR3 sequences. Germline lookup yields CDR1 SNHLY and CDR2 FYNNEI. This CDR3 is 15 amino acids long. This TCR was recovered from a woman aged 45-65 years in good health. The rearrangement joins TRBV2 to TRBJ2-1; TCRdb lists TRBD2, though no DNA is available to test this call. Sequencing was carried out using blood T cells: a sorted CD56 or NKG2C T cell subset, CD4+ or CD8+ T cells, or bulk PBMC T cells (not recorded which). CDR3 sequence: CASSENLAGVGEQFF.